The entry below describes one T cell receptor (beta chain). Antigen unknown. This record belongs to a study of OX40 agonist ivuxolimab in advanced cancers. Study summary: Dose-escalation patients had hepatocellular carcinoma, melanoma, renal cell or head and neck cancer. A mean age of roughly 66 years, range about 23 to 80, was recorded, and approximately 80% were male. Overall study findings and caveats: Antigen targets of the expanded peripheral T cells went undetermined.

CDR3 length equals 16 residues. Germline V lookup: CDR1 SGHKS, CDR2 YYEKEE (reference sequence). The ends lost 5 bases at V and 0 bases at J; junction bases unmatched: 8. TCRdb's table, derived via immunoSEQ multiplex PCR, lists solely in-frame clones and lacks some. The sample lists some 40,000 clones, around 73% occurring once. The receptor was isolated from an adult with an advanced solid tumor such as melanoma, head and neck, liver or kidney cancer. The gene calls are TRBV5-5 and TRBJ2-1, with 7 bases that match TRBD1. The sample consisted of CD4+ or CD8+ T cells sorted from blood, taken in a trial of the OX40 agonist ivuxolimab. CDR3 nucleotide sequence: TGTGCCAGCAGTCGCCAGAGGGACAGCTCCTACAATGAGCAGTTCTTC. Translated: CASSRQRDSSYNEQFF.